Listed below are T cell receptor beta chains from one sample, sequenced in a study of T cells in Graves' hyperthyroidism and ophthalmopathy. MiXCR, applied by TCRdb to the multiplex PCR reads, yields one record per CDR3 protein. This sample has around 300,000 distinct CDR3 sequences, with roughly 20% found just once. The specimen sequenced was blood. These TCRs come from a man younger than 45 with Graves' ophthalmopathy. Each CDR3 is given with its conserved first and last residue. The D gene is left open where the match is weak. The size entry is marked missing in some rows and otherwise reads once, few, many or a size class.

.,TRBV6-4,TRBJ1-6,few,CASSDVRAVNSPLHF,TGTGCCAGCAGTGACGTTAGGGCGGTTAATTCACCCCTCCACTTT
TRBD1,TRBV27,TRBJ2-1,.,CASSSVQGVGEQFF,TGTGCCAGCAGCTCAGTGCAGGGGGTGGGTGAGCAGTTCTTC
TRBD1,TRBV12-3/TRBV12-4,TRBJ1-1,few,CASSPDRVEAFF,TGTGCCAGCAGTCCTGACAGGGTGGAAGCTTTCTTT
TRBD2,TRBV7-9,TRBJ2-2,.,CAGQSGTSSPPGTGELFF,TGTGCCGGCCAGTCCGGGACTAGTAGTCCCCCCGGCACCGGGGAGCTGTTTTTT
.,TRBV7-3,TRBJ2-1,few,CASSLNPGVNGLEQFF,TGTGCCAGCAGCTTAAACCCGGGCGTGAATGGCCTTGAGCAGTTCTTC
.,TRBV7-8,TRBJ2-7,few,CASSREGRVSYEQYF,TGTGCCAGCAGCAGAGAGGGCAGGGTCTCCTACGAGCAGTACTTC
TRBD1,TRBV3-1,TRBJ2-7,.,CASSEGTGFTSYEQYF,TGTGCCAGCAGTGAAGGGACAGGGTTTACGAGCTACGAGCAGTACTTC
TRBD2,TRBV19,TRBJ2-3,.,CASRLTSGGADTQYF,TGTGCCAGCAGACTGACTAGCGGGGGCGCAGATACGCAGTATTTT
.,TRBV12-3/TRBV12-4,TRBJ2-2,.,CASSPTGGANTGELFF,TGTGCCAGCAGCCCTACAGGAGGGGCGAACACCGGGGAGCTGTTTTTT
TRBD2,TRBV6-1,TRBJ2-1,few,CAGQREVTHEQFF,TGTGCCGGTCAGCGGGAGGTGACGCATGAGCAGTTCTTC
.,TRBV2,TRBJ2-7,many,CASTLSETSSYEQYF,TGTGCCAGCACCTTAAGCGAGACTTCCTCCTACGAGCAGTACTTC
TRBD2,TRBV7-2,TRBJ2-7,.,CASSLTLASGTYEQYF,TGTGCCAGCAGCTTAACTCTGGCTAGCGGGACTTACGAGCAGTACTTC
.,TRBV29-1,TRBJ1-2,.,CSVANRVAGYTF,TGCAGCGTTGCAAACAGGGTCGCCGGCTACACCTTC
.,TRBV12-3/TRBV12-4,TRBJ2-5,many,CASSQTGQETQYF,TGTGCCAGCAGCCAAACAGGGCAAGAGACCCAGTACTTC
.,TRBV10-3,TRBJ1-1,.,CAVRPSGGRANTEAFF,TGTGCCGTTCGACCTTCGGGTGGCAGGGCGAACACTGAAGCTTTCTTT
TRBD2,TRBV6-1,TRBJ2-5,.,CASSLGLVRETQYF,TGTGCCAGCAGTTTGGGACTAGTGAGGGAGACCCAGTACTTC
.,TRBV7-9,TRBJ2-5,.,CASSSSRASDEYF,TGTGCCAGCAGCTCGAGCAGGGCCTCAGATGAGTACTTC
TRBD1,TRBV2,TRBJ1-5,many,CASSFTGVVNQPQHF,TGTGCCAGCAGTTTCACAGGGGTGGTCAATCAGCCCCAGCATTTT
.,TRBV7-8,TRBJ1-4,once,CASSLGDWTREKLFF,TGTGCCAGCAGCTTAGGGGATTGGACACGGGAAAAACTGTTTTTT
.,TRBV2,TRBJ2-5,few,CASAPPGTSETQYF,TGTGCCAGCGCTCCTCCAGGTACCTCAGAGACCCAGTACTTC
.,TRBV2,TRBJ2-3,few,CASKRGQEDTQYF,TGTGCCAGCAAAAGAGGGCAAGAGGATACGCAGTATTTT
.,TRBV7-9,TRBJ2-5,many,CASSLERETQYF,TGTGCCAGCAGCCTTGAAAGAGAGACCCAGTACTTC
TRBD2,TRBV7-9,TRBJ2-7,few,CASSPRTSGAHNYEQYF,TGTGCCAGCAGCCCTCGGACTAGCGGGGCCCATAACTACGAGCAGTACTTC
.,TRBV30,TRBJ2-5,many,CARSVGSKETQYF,TGTGCCCGTTCTGTGGGCAGCAAAGAGACCCAGTACTTC
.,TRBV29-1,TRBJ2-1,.,CSVVQGGGGEQFF,TGCAGCGTTGTCCAGGGTGGAGGAGGTGAGCAGTTCTTC
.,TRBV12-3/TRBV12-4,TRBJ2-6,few,CASSLPGRTNSGANVLTF,TGTGCCAGCAGTTTGCCAGGGCGGACTAACTCTGGGGCCAACGTCCTGACTTTC